The 4 T cell receptor beta chains reported below all come from one sample, sequenced in a study of T cell responses to AZD1222 COVID-19 vaccine. Here immunoSEQ multiplex PCR was the method, and the copy in TCRdb shows in-frame clones only, minus some. The sample has 84,000 or so clones, nearly 90% seen once. This material consisted of peripheral blood, taken on day 0 of AZD1222 vaccination. The receptors derive from an adult in good health.

The genes are TRBV19 and TRBJ1-3; D is unclear. The germline V and J ends were trimmed by 5 bases and 0 bases, with 8 bases remaining between them. CDR1 and CDR2 (germline): LNHDA, SQIVND (reference sequence). CDR3 length equals 14 residues. CDR3 amino acids: CASSWMDSGNTIYF. CDR3 bases: TGTGCCAGTAGTTGGATGGACTCTGGAAACACCATATATTTT.

V and J are TRBV10-3 and TRBJ1-2, with 8 bases that match TRBD1. V was pared by 6 bases and J by 5 bases, with 11 bases of the junction left unmatched. Germline V gene sequence: CDR1 ENHRY, CDR2 SYGVKD. CDR3 length equals 15 residues. The CDR3 DNA reads TGTGCCATCAGAGCGGACAGGGCGGTTGATTATGGCTACACCTTC. Translating it yields CAIRADRAVDYGYTF.

This clone has a handful of counts. This chain links TRBV6-5 with TRBJ1-5; D uncertain. V shed 0 bases and J shed 6 bases, with 6 bases lying between them. CDR3 size: 13 residues. Looked up from germline, CDR1 is MNHEY and CDR2 is SVGAGI. The CDR3 DNA is TGTGCCAGCAGTTACTCAAGTGTTCAGCCCCAGCATTTT. Translation gives CASSYSSVQPQHF.

The rearrangement uses TRBV27 and TRBJ1-2; 9 positions match TRBD1. Per the germline V gene, CDR1 is MNHEY and CDR2 is SMNVEV (reference sequence). The V gene end was trimmed by 4 bases and the J gene end by 4 bases; junction bases not matched to a gene: 4. CDR3 length equals 14 residues. Written as DNA, the CDR3 is TGTGCCAGCAGTTGGGGACAGGGAGGCTATGGCTACACCTTC. Encoded protein: CASSWGQGGYGYTF.